This T cell receptor beta chain was sequenced in a study of T cells in narcolepsy. On the study more broadly: Enrolled donors included narcolepsy type 1 or type 2 patients and healthy controls.

Regarding the study as a whole: Autoreactive clone sequences were missing from some blood memory CD4+ repertoires. Blood of same and different patients, but not healthy controls, reportedly held recurring autoreactive clonotypes. Autoreactive HCRT-specific and TRIB2-specific clonotypes were marked in same-patient CSF-versus-blood CD4+ comparisons.

Produced via immunoSEQ multiplex PCR; TCRdb's table is partial and in-frame only. The sample carries 9,500 to 12,000 clones, about 93% recorded once. The J segment lost 0 bases and the V segment lost 5 bases, leaving 7 bases of the junction unmatched. Per the germline V gene, CDR1 is SGHRS and CDR2 is YFSETQ. CDR3 length equals 15 residues. A word on this clone: Its antigen is as yet unknown.

This receptor was obtained from a human donor with narcolepsy. The chain joins TRBV5-1 to TRBJ1-2; 7 nucleotides agree with TRBD1. Sequenced input: CD45RA- memory CD4+ T cells from PBMCs. This CDR3 reads CASRPGTEPNYGYTF. DNA for the CDR3: TGCGCCAGCAGGCCCGGGACAGAGCCTAACTATGGCTACACCTTC.